Presented here are 30 T cell receptor beta chains from one specimen sequenced in a study of shared clonotypes between healthy human individuals. Naive CD8 cells, CD45RO-negative and positively selected for CCR7, excluded terminally differentiated effector memory CD45RA+ cells. Data came from immunoSEQ multiplex PCR; TCRdb stores just in-frame clones and leaves some out. The top ten hold 20% to 30% of the sample, which has approximately 810,000 clones, 80% to 95% seen once. Material for sequencing was naive CD8+ T cells sorted from blood. The receptors stem from a man aged 25-45 years in good health.

Points on this clone: Within the sample, other DNA sequences also encode this same CDR3. For the CDR3, the DNA is TGTGCCAGCAGCTTAGGAGGGAGCTATGGCTACACCTTC. Its translation is CASSLGGSYGYTF. The V call is TRBV7-9, the J call TRBJ1-2; D gene unclear. Germline V CDR1 and CDR2: SEHNR, FQNEAQ (reference sequence). There are 13 residues in the CDR3. Trimming left V 1 base short and J 4 bases short, with 7 bases between. The variable domain in full, completed from reference TRBV7-9 and TRBJ1-2, reads DTGVSQNPRHKITKRGQNVTFRCDPISEHNRLYWYRQTLGQGPEFLTYFQNEAQLEKSRLLSDRFSAERPKGSFSTLEIQRTEQGDSAMYLCASSLGGSYGYTFGSGTRLTVV.

The chain carries TRBV5-1 and TRBJ2-5; tentatively, D is TRBD1 (6 bases). The CDR3 is made up of 16 amino acids. With 2 bases removed from V and 0 bases from J, the gap between germline ends came to 14 bases. From germline, CDR1 is SGHRS and CDR2 YFSETQ. The CDR3 DNA reads as TGCGCCAGCAGCTTCGGAGGACAGCACTACCAAGAGACCCAGTACTTC. This gives the protein CASSFGGQHYQETQYF.

The V call is TRBV21-1, the J call TRBJ1-5; the D call TRBD1 from the table was never checked on the DNA. TRBV21-1 is classified as a pseudogene. This CDR3 contains 14 residues. The CDR3 bases are TGTGCCAGCAGCTTACAGGGGGGTGATCAGCCCCAGCATTTT. It encodes CASSLQGGDQPQHF.

This chain links TRBV11-2 with TRBJ2-3, with 12 bases aligning to TRBD2. CDR1 and CDR2 from the germline V gene are SGHAT and FQNNGV. Trimming cost V 4 bases and J 4 bases; bases outside gene matches: 12. There are 18 residues in the CDR3. The CDR3 is CASSSDLWTSGISDTQYF. DNA for the CDR3: TGTGCCAGCAGCTCAGACCTCTGGACTAGCGGGATCTCAGATACGCAGTATTTT.

On this clone itself: The sample has other DNA sequences that encode this CDR3 too. The chain recombines TRBV12-5 with TRBJ2-3; a weak D match, TRBD1 (5 bases). Germline CDR1 LGHNT, CDR2 FRNRAP. CDR3 size: 14 residues. V lost 0 bases to trimming and J lost 2 bases, with 6 bases between them. The CDR3 DNA sequence: TGTGCTAGTGGTTTGGTGGGGCCCACAGATACGCAGTATTTT. Its translation is CASGLVGPTDTQYF.

The CDR3 protein is CASSPRGVGNEQFF. Written as DNA, the CDR3 is TGTGCCAGCAGCCCACGTGGGGTAGGCAATGAGCAGTTCTTC. This chain links TRBV11-2 with TRBJ2-1; D uncertain. The germline V and J ends were trimmed by 5 bases and 6 bases, with 14 bases remaining between them. CDR1 and CDR2 (germline): SGHAT, FQNNGV. CDR3 length equals 14 residues.

V gene TRBV30 combines with J gene TRBJ1-2, with D hard to call. The CDR3 has 11 amino acids. The V gene's germline CDR1 is GTSNPN and CDR2 SVGIG (reference sequence). V was pared by 3 bases and J by 2 bases, with 4 bases between. CDR3 DNA sequence: TGTGCCTGGAGGGACAACTATGGCTACACCTTC. It yields the protein CAWRDNYGYTF.

A single count supports this clone. The V and J genes are TRBV11-2 and TRBJ2-1, with 8 bases fitting TRBD1. Losses at the gene ends were 1 base for V and 4 bases for J; bases not matched to a gene: 6. CDR3 length: 16 amino acids. CDR1 and CDR2 (germline): SGHAT, FQNNGV. The CDR3, as DNA: TGTGCCAGCAGCTTAGCTACACAGGGGGTATACAATGAGCAGTTCTTC. Its protein is CASSLATQGVYNEQFF.

This chain connects TRBV10-2 to TRBJ2-7; tentatively, D is TRBD1 or TRBD2 (5 bases each). Trimming removed 2 bases at V and 2 bases at J, with 19 bases between. This CDR3 is built from 17 residues. Germline V gives CDR1 WSHSY, CDR2 SAAADI. Here the CDR3 DNA reads TGCGCCAGCAGTGAGCCGATCTTCCGGGACCGGACCTACGAGCAGTACTTC. The encoded protein is CASSEPIFRDRTYEQYF.

This sequence joins TRBV15 and TRBJ2-2; D is unclear. This CDR3 spans 16 amino acids. CDR1 and CDR2 from the germline V gene are LNHNV and YYDKDF (reference sequence). V was pared by 3 bases and J by 2 bases, with 13 bases between. The CDR3 nucleotides read TGTGCCACCAGCAGGCTTGGCTTAGGAAACACCGGGGAGCTGTTTTTT. Translation gives CATSRLGLGNTGELFF.

The chain combines TRBV29-1 with TRBJ2-1; D is perhaps TRBD2 (6 bases). The CDR3 runs 14 residues. CDR1 and CDR2 from the germline V gene are SQVTM and ANQGSEA. Trimming removed 4 bases from V and 0 bases from J, with 10 bases in between. The CDR3 loop reads CSVGRALSYNEQFF. For the CDR3, the DNA is TGCAGCGTTGGGAGGGCCCTCTCCTACAATGAGCAGTTCTTC.

On this clone itself: This is likely an artifact of a read error, given a far larger clone one base away. In the same sample, other DNA sequences code for this CDR3. This chain connects TRBV7-9 to TRBJ2-1; D unresolved. This CDR3 spans 12 amino acids. Trimming cost V 1 base and J 6 bases, with 4 bases left between them. The germline CDR1 and CDR2 sequences are SEHNR and FQNEAQ (reference sequence). The CDR3 bases are TGTGCCAGCAGCTTAGGGCTCAATGAGCAGTTCTTC. Its translation: CASSLGLNEQFF. The complete variable domain, with remaining parts taken from reference TRBV7-9 and TRBJ2-1, reads DTGVSQNPRHKITKRGQNVTFRCDPISEHNRLYWYRQTLGQGPEFLTYFQNEAQLEKSRLLSDRFSAERPKGSFSTLEIQRTEQGDSAMYLCASSLGLNEQFFGPGTRLTVL.

This chain links TRBV4-3 with TRBJ2-1, with D possibly TRBD2 on 5 matching bases. V lost 0 bases and J lost 5, with 8 bases in between. Looked up from germline, CDR1 is LGHNA and CDR2 is YSLEER. The CDR3 covers 14 residues. The CDR3 nucleotides read TGCGCCAGCAGCCAAGATTGGGGAGACAATGAGCAGTTCTTC. As protein: CASSQDWGDNEQFF.

V is TRBV7-9 and J is TRBJ2-7; D is perhaps TRBD1 (5 bases). Germline CDR1 and CDR2: SEHNR and FQNEAQ (reference sequence). The V end was cut by 5 bases, the J end by 1 base, with 15 bases between. The CDR3 contains 15 residues. CDR3 nucleotide sequence: TGTGCCAGCAGCGGAGCACTGACAGTTTCCTACGAGCAGTACTTC. Amino acid sequence: CASSGALTVSYEQYF. The entire variable domain, with the rest obtained from reference TRBV7-9 and TRBJ2-7, is as follows: DTGVSQNPRHKITKRGQNVTFRCDPISEHNRLYWYRQTLGQGPEFLTYFQNEAQLEKSRLLSDRFSAERPKGSFSTLEIQRTEQGDSAMYLCASSGALTVSYEQYFGPGTRLTVT.

J is TRBJ2-1 and V is TRBV2; D is uncertain. CDR1 and CDR2 (germline): SNHLY, FYNNEI. The germline V and J ends were trimmed by 4 bases and 5 bases, with 9 bases remaining between them. The CDR3 spans 13 residues. The CDR3 spells CASSVRYNNEQFF. DNA of the CDR3: TGTGCCAGCAGTGTAAGATACAACAATGAGCAGTTCTTC.

The V and J genes are TRBV7-2 and TRBJ2-3; 7 positions agree with TRBD1. CDR1 and CDR2 from the germline V gene are SGHTA and FQGNSA. Trimming took 1 base from V and 1 from J; bases not matched to a gene: 5. The CDR3 is made up of 16 amino acids. The CDR3 region is CASSLERQGRTDTQYF. CDR3 DNA: TGTGCCAGCAGCTTAGAAAGACAGGGCCGCACAGATACGCAGTATTTT.

The chain's CDR3 is CASSYDREGQPQHF. In nucleotides, the CDR3 is TGTGCCAGCAGTTACGACAGGGAAGGACAGCCCCAGCATTTT. V and J are TRBV6-5 and TRBJ1-5, with TRBD1 matching 7 bases. Looked up from germline, CDR1 is MNHEY and CDR2 is SVGAGI. Trimming cost V 2 bases and J 7 bases; bases outside gene matches: 5. This CDR3 region has 14 residues.

The chain recombines TRBV5-1 with TRBJ2-3; D remains ambiguous. V was clipped by 2 bases and J by 2 bases, with 9 bases between them. The CDR3 length is 14 residues. Germline assignment: CDR1 SGHRS and CDR2 YFSETQ. This chain's CDR3 is CASSLPGTTDTQYF. The CDR3 DNA sequence: TGCGCCAGCAGCTTACCAGGTACCACAGATACGCAGTATTTT.

The V call is TRBV7-2, the J call TRBJ2-2; TRBD2 aligns across 8 bases. This CDR3 comprises 19 residues. With 3 bases clipped from V and 0 bases from J, the junction kept 12 bases outside the gene matches. Per the germline V gene, CDR1 is SGHTA and CDR2 is FQGNSA. For the CDR3, the DNA is TGTGCCAGCAGCTTCTCCCTCCGGGGGGGATCCGCGAACACCGGGGAGCTGTTTTTT. It encodes CASSFSLRGGSANTGELFF. Full variable domain (remainder filled in from reference TRBV7-2 and TRBJ2-2): GAGVSQSPSNKVTEKGKDVELRCDPISGHTALYWYRQSLGQGLEFLIYFQGNSAPDKSGLPSDRFSAERTGGSVSTLTIQRTQQEDSAVYLCASSFSLRGGSANTGELFFGEGSRLTVL.

The rearrangement links TRBV9 to TRBJ1-2; maybe TRBD1 (6 bases). Looked up from germline, CDR1 is SGDLS and CDR2 is YYNGEE. V was trimmed by 0 bases and J by 8 bases, leaving 14 bases between them. The CDR3 is 14 amino acids. CDR3 sequence reads: CASSVDGGRKGYTF. CDR3 DNA sequence: TGTGCCAGCAGCGTAGATGGGGGGCGCAAGGGCTACACCTTC.

This chain links TRBV15 with TRBJ1-2; D not resolved. V was clipped by 1 base and J by 8 bases, with 14 bases between them. The CDR3 consists of 14 residues. Germline lookup yields CDR1 LNHNV and CDR2 YYDKDF (reference sequence). CDR3 in DNA: TGTGCCACCAGCAGAGCGGTCTCCCCCCGAGGCTACACCTTC. Residues: CATSRAVSPRGYTF.

The genes are TRBV4-2 and TRBJ2-7; 7 nucleotides agree with TRBD2. V lost 9 bases to trimming and J lost 4 bases; unmatched junction nucleotides: 6. The germline gives CDR1 LGHNA, CDR2 YNFKEQ. The CDR3 totals 12 residues. The CDR3 bases are TGTGCCAGTTCTAGCGGTGGGTACGAGCAGTACTTC. Encoded protein: CASSSGGYEQYF.

V is TRBV29-1 and J is TRBJ2-2, with D uncertain. The CDR3 has 15 amino acids. Germline V gene data show CDR1 as SQVTM and CDR2 as ANQGSEA. The V gene lost 2 bases and the J gene lost 3 bases, with 13 bases spanning the gap. The CDR3 region has the DNA TGCAGCGTTGAAATGGCAGACTCTGACACCGGGGAGCTGTTTTTT. Translated, it gives CSVEMADSDTGELFF.

The CDR3 protein is CASSLSYRGYGYTF. CDR3 coding DNA: TGTGCCAGCAGTTTAAGCTACAGGGGCTATGGCTACACCTTC. The chain employs TRBV27 and TRBJ1-2, with 7 bases identical to TRBD1. The CDR3 extends over 14 amino acids. Germline CDR1 MNHEY, CDR2 SMNVEV (reference sequence). The junction had 4 bases not matched to a gene; V was cut back by 2 bases and J by 4 bases.

J is TRBJ1-3 and V is TRBV7-2; TRBD1 is a possible D gene (5 bases). V was trimmed by 5 bases and J by 7 bases, leaving 21 bases between them. CDR3 size: 16 residues. Germline assignment: CDR1 SGHTA and CDR2 FQGNSA. CDR3 nucleotides: TGTGCCAGCAGCCCCGTGGGGGTTATCGGGGGTAACACCATATATTTT. It yields the protein CASSPVGVIGGNTIYF.

V gene TRBV14 combines with J gene TRBJ2-1, with D maybe TRBD2 (6 bases). Germline V CDR1 and CDR2: SGHDN, FVKESK. Trimming removed 7 bases from V and 0 bases from J, with 16 bases in between. This CDR3 comprises 16 residues. The CDR3 DNA reads as TGTGCCAGCACCTTGGTGGCTAGCGTCTCCTACAATGAGCAGTTCTTC. Residues: CASTLVASVSYNEQFF.

This sequence joins TRBV19 and TRBJ1-4, with TRBD1 identical over 9 bases. The CDR3 has 14 residues. Looked up from germline, CDR1 is LNHDA and CDR2 is SQIVND (reference sequence). V gave up 9 bases and J gave up 8 bases; unmatched junction bases: 10. DNA for the CDR3: TGTGCCAGCTTGAAAGACAGGGGGTCCGAAAAACTGTTTTTT. Translation: CASLKDRGSEKLFF.

This clone showed up just once. Other DNA sequences in the same sample also yield this CDR3. The chain links TRBV5-4 to TRBJ2-7, with D perhaps matching TRBD2 (7 bases). V dropped 0 bases and J dropped 2 bases, with 12 bases sitting between them. This CDR3 region has 15 residues. Germline V CDR1 and CDR2: SGHNT, YYREEE (reference sequence). Here the CDR3 reads CASSLEGGGPYEQYF. The DNA for the CDR3 is TGTGCCAGCAGCTTGGAAGGGGGGGGTCCCTACGAGCAGTACTTC. The full variable domain, in which reference TRBV5-4 and TRBJ2-7 provide the parts outside the CDR3, is ETGVTQSPTHLIKTRGQQVTLRCSSQSGHNTVSWYQQALGQGPQFIFQYYREEENGRGNFPPRFSGLQFPNYSSELNVNALELDDSALYLCASSLEGGGPYEQYFGPGTRLTVT.

The CDR3, as DNA: TGTGCCAGCAGTTACTACAGCGGAAGCTACGAGCAGTACTTC. It translates to CASSYYSGSYEQYF. This chain links TRBV6-5 with TRBJ2-7; TRBD2 might be the D (5 bases). The germline CDR1 and CDR2 sequences are MNHEY and SVGAGI. Trimming took off 1 base at V and 3 bases at J, with 10 bases between the two ends. The CDR3 is 14 residues long.

V usage is TRBV5-6 and J usage is TRBJ2-7; D gene uncertain. The V and J ends lost 1 base and 5 bases respectively, with 19 bases between them. This CDR3 has 16 amino acids. Germline V CDR1 and CDR2: SGHDT, YYEEEE. CDR3 DNA sequence: TGTGCCAGCAGCTTGAGTTTTCCCTCCCCCATGGACGAGCAGTACTTC. Translated: CASSLSFPSPMDEQYF.